The clone carrying this T cell receptor (beta chain) was seen a few times. Its antigen is unknown. The source of the sample is a study of early T cells in non-severe SARS-CoV-2 infection. Study-level information: Unsorted whole blood bulk RNA was sequenced, with unpaired chains. General observations from the study: VDJdb matching skewed toward anti-spike CD8 responses, missing private and CD4 specificities.

Germline V gene lookup returns CDR1 LNHDA and CDR2 SQIVND (reference sequence). V was shortened by 3 bases and J by 9 bases, with 9 bases between the two germline ends. This CDR3 has 13 residues. Unique molecular identifier tags were affixed to discrete cDNA molecules. TCRdb used MiXCR to reprocess the 5' RACE reads, holding one entry per CDR3 protein. This sample has over 100,000 distinct CDR3 sequences, with about 12% found just once. This clonotype was obtained from an adult who was a healthcare worker with PCR-confirmed SARS-CoV-2 infection or an uninfected control (not recorded which). This chain joins TRBV19 and TRBJ1-6; no definite D call. Material: whole blood. The CDR3 nucleotides read TGTGCCAGTAGTATTACGACCCGTTCACCCCTCCACTTT. Amino acid sequence: CASSITTRSPLHF.